The 14 T cell receptor beta chains reported below all come from one sample, sequenced in a study of T-cell reconstitution after alpha-beta-depleted transplantation in children. It was with unique molecular identifiers that the TCRbeta library was prepared. TCRdb reprocessed the PCR reads with MiXCR, giving one entry per CDR3 protein. Of approximately 980,000 distinct CDR3 sequences in the sample, around 30% were seen once. The source material was PBMCs, mostly from graft donor cells, sampled 360 days after TCRalphabeta/CD19-depleted stem cell transplant. The receptors shown here come from a boy less than two years old who had a stem cell transplant for SCID, so the T cells may come from the graft donor.

This clonotype occurred many times. The V call is TRBV7-6, the J call TRBJ2-1; no clear D. Per the germline V gene, CDR1 is SGHVS and CDR2 is FNYEAQ. This CDR3 comprises 13 residues. Trimming pared 5 bases from V and 2 bases from J, leaving 7 bases between. CDR3 in DNA: TGTGCCAGCAGCGCCGACGCCTACAATGAGCAGTTCTTC. Translation: CASSADAYNEQFF.

This clonotype was detected only once. The V and J genes are TRBV6-1 and TRBJ2-3; 8 positions match TRBD2. CDR1 MNHNS and CDR2 SASEGT come from the germline V gene. The CDR3 loop spans 16 amino acids. J was trimmed by 5 bases and V by 4 bases; bases with no gene match: 11. The CDR3 spells CASSVRGGLPQDTQYF. CDR3 sequence (DNA): TGTGCCAGCAGTGTCCGGGGGGGACTCCCCCAAGATACGCAGTATTTT.

Only a few counts were recorded for this clonotype. The chain is built from TRBV9 and TRBJ2-7; weak D call: TRBD1 (6 bases). Germline V gene sequence: CDR1 SGDLS, CDR2 YYNGEE. The CDR3 spans 15 residues. V shed 4 bases and J shed 5 bases, with 19 bases lying between them. CDR3 sequence (DNA): TGTGCCAGCAGCCCCTATCAGGACAGTATCAACGAGCAGTACTTC. Translation: CASSPYQDSINEQYF.

This clonotype was seen a handful of times. V and J are TRBV4-1 and TRBJ2-3; unclear D gene. The germline V and J ends were trimmed by 0 bases and 4 bases, with 8 bases remaining between them. The germline V gene has CDR1 MGHRA and CDR2 YSYEKL. The CDR3 runs to 14 residues. The CDR3 bases are TGCGCCAGCAGCCAAGATCGAGTATCAGATACGCAGTATTTT. Protein: CASSQDRVSDTQYF.

The chain is built from TRBV28 and TRBJ2-3, with D perhaps matching TRBD2 (6 bases). Germline assignment: CDR1 MDHEN and CDR2 SYDVKM. This CDR3 is built from 15 residues. The V end was cut by 3 bases, the J end by 6 bases, with 16 bases between. The CDR3 coding sequence is TGTGCCAGCAGTTTTGTGCGGGGACTGGAGGATACGCAGTATTTT. As protein: CASSFVRGLEDTQYF.

The rearrangement joins TRBV5-1 to TRBJ2-1; 8 bases line up with TRBD2. The CDR3 covers 17 residues. Per the germline V gene, CDR1 is SGHRS and CDR2 is YFSETQ. V lost 6 bases to trimming and J lost 4 bases; unmatched junction nucleotides: 15. The CDR3 loop reads CASTGRGGFLRYNEQFF. DNA of the CDR3: TGCGCCAGCACGGGACGGGGGGGCTTTTTGAGATACAATGAGCAGTTCTTC.

This chain uses TRBV12-3 or TRBV12-4 with TRBJ2-7; 12 bases agree with TRBD2. The V segment lost 3 bases and the J segment 6 bases; nucleotides outside the gene matches: 6. The CDR3 is 15 residues long. The CDR3 is CASSLALAGGLEQYF. The CDR3 region has the DNA TGTGCCAGCAGTTTGGCTCTAGCGGGGGGGCTCGAGCAGTACTTC.

V and J are TRBV12-3 or TRBV12-4 and TRBJ2-7, with unresolved D. V gave up 6 bases and J gave up 2 bases, with 14 bases separating them. The length of the CDR3 is 14 residues. The CDR3 nucleotides read TGTGCCAGCAGCCCATCTTTACACCCCTACGAGCAGTACTTC. As protein: CASSPSLHPYEQYF.

The rearrangement joins TRBV5-1 to TRBJ2-7; 8 bases fit TRBD2. The CDR3 runs 17 residues. Trimming at V came to 0 bases and at J to 0 bases, leaving 8 bases not matched to a gene. CDR1 and CDR2 (germline): SGHRS, YFSETQ. The CDR3 reads CASSLGRRGGTSYEQYF. CDR3 nucleotides: TGCGCCAGCAGCTTGGGACGTCGCGGGGGGACCTCCTACGAGCAGTACTTC.

This clonotype occurred a few times. J is TRBJ2-3 and V is TRBV6-2 or TRBV6-3, with D maybe TRBD2 (5 bases). CDR3 size: 15 residues. Germline assignment: CDR1 MNHEY and CDR2 SVGEGT. With 2 bases removed from V and 2 bases from J, the gap between germline ends came to 11 bases. CDR3 coding DNA: TGTGCCAGCAGTTACAGGGAACTAGTCACAGATACGCAGTATTTT. This sequence encodes CASSYRELVTDTQYF.

This clonotype was detected a few times. The V and J genes are TRBV6-1 and TRBJ2-7, with D tentatively TRBD2 (5 bases). The CDR3 totals 15 residues. In germline, CDR1 is MNHNS, CDR2 SASEGT. V lost 6 bases and J 2 bases, leaving 17 bases between the germline ends. CDR3 region: CASSHPRGPPYEQYF. The CDR3 DNA sequence: TGTGCCAGCAGCCACCCACGAGGGCCACCCTACGAGCAGTACTTC.

V gene TRBV13 combines with J gene TRBJ2-7; D call uncertain. This CDR3 is 18 amino acids long. The germline CDR1 and CDR2 sequences are PRHDT and FYEKMQ (reference sequence). Trimming shortened V by 4 bases and J by 2 bases, and 24 bases separated the two germline ends. CDR3 coding DNA: TGTGCCAGCAGCTCAGAAAGAGAGGACGCCTTTGGCGCCTACGAGCAGTACTTC. Translated: CASSSEREDAFGAYEQYF.

This clonotype was detected a few times. The gene calls are TRBV7-2 and TRBJ1-1; D not certain. Germline-derived CDR1 and CDR2 are SGHTA and FQGNSA. The V gene lost 8 bases and the J gene lost 0 bases, with 13 bases spanning the gap. This CDR3 is built from 14 residues. The CDR3 coding sequence is TGTGCCAGCTGCCCCGGGAGGGTGAACACTGAAGCTTTCTTT. Protein product: CASCPGRVNTEAFF.

The gene calls are TRBV20-1 and TRBJ2-4; tentatively, D is TRBD1 or TRBD2 (5 bases each). Trimming shortened V by 4 bases and J by 7 bases, and 17 bases separated the two germline ends. This CDR3 is 14 amino acids long. Germline V gene sequence: CDR1 DFQATT, CDR2 SNEGSKA (reference sequence). The CDR3 loop is CSAKVGGPLNIQYF. CDR3 sequence (DNA): TGCAGTGCTAAAGTTGGGGGACCCTTGAACATTCAGTACTTC.